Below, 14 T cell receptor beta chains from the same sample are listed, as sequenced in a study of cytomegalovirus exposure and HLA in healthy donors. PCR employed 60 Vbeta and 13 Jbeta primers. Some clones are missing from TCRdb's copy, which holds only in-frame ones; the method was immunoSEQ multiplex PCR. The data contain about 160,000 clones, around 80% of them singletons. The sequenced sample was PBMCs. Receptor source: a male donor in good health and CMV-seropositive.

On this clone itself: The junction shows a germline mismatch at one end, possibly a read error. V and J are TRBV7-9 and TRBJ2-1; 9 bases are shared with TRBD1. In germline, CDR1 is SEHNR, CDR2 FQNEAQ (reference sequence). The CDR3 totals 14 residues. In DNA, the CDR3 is TGTTCCAGACCTCGGGACAGGGTGGACAATGAGCAGTTCTTC. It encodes CSRPRDRVDNEQFF.

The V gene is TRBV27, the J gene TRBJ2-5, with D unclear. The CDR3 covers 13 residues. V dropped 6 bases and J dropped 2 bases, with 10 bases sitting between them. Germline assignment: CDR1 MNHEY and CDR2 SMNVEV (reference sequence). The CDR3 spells CASSNALQETQYF. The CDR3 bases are TGTGCCAGCAGCAATGCACTTCAAGAGACCCAGTACTTC.

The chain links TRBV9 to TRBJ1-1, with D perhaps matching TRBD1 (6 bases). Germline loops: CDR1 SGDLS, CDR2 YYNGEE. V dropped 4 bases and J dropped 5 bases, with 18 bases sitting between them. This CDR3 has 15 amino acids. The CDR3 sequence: CASSSQTGPGTEAFF. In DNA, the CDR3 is TGTGCCAGCAGCTCTCAAACAGGGCCGGGGACTGAAGCTTTCTTT. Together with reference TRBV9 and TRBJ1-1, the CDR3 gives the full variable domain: DSGVTQTPKHLITATGQRVTLRCSPRSGDLSVYWYQQSLDQGLQFLIQYYNGEERAKGNILERFSAQQFPDLHSELNLSSLELGDSALYFCASSSQTGPGTEAFFGQGTRLTVV.

As DNA, the CDR3 is TGTGCCGGACCGGGGGGGCAGTTCTTC. It encodes CAGPGGQFF. The gene calls are TRBV5-4 and TRBJ2-1; TRBD2 agrees at 7 bases. The germline V gene has CDR1 SGHNT and CDR2 YYREEE (reference sequence). Trimming cost V 10 bases and J 12 bases; bases outside gene matches: 4. The CDR3 has 9 residues.

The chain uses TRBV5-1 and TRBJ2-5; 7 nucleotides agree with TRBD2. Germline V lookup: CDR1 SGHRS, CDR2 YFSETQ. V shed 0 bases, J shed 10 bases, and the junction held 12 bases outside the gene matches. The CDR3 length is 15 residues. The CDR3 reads CASSLGVRRREGQYF. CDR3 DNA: TGCGCCAGCAGCTTGGGGGTGCGAAGAAGGGAGGGCCAGTACTTC.

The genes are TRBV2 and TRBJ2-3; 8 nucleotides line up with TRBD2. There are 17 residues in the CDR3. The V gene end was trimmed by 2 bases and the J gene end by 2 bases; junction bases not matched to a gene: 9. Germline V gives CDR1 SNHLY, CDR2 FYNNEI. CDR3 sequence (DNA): TGTGCCAGCAGTGAATTCCGACTAGCGAAAACCACAGATACGCAGTATTTT. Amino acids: CASSEFRLAKTTDTQYF.

The CDR3 DNA reads TGTGCCAGCAGCAGACAGGGGTCGCAGAGGGGGACGCAGTATTTT. It translates to CASSRQGSQRGTQYF. The chain employs TRBV6-5 and TRBJ2-3, with TRBD1 matching 8 bases. The CDR3 length is 15 residues. The V gene end was trimmed by 6 bases and the J gene end by 9 bases; junction bases not matched to a gene: 14. CDR1 and CDR2 from the germline V gene are MNHEY and SVGAGI.

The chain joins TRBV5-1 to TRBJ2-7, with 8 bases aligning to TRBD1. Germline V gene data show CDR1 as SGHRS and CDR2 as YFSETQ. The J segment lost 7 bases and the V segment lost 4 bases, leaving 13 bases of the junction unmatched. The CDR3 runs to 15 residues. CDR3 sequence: CASSLTDRVKEEQYF. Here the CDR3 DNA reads TGCGCCAGCAGCCTAACGGACAGGGTTAAAGAGGAGCAGTACTTC.

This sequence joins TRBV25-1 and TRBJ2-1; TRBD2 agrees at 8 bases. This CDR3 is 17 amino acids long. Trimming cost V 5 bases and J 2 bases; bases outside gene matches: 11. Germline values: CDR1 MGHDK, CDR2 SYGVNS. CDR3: CASSLGQGLGTYNEQFF. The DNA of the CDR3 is TGTGCCAGCAGTCTCGGCCAGGGACTAGGGACCTACAATGAGCAGTTCTTC. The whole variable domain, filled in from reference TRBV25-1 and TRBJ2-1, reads EADIYQTPRYLVIGTGKKITLECSQTMGHDKMYWYQQDPGMELHLIHYSYGVNSTEKGDLSSESTVSRIRTEHFPLTLESARPSHTSQYLCASSLGQGLGTYNEQFFGPGTRLTVL.

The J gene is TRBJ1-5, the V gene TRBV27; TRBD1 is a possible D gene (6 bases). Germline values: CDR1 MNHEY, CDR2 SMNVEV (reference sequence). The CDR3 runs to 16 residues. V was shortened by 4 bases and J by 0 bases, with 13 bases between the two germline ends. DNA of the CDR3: TGTGCCAGCAGTTCACTGACAGGAGTTAGCAATCAGCCCCAGCATTTT. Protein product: CASSSLTGVSNQPQHF.

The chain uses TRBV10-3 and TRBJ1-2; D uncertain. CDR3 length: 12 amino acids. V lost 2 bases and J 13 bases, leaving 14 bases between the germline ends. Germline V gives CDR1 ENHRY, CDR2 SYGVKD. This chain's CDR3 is CAISEKAESGTF. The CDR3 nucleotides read TGTGCCATCAGTGAGAAAGCAGAATCAGGCACCTTC.

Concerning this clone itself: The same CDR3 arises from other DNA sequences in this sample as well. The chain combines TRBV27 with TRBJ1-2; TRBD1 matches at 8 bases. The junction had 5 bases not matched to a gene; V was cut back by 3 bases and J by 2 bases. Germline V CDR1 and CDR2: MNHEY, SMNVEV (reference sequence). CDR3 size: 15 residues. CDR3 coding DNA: TGTGCCAGCAGTTTGTCGGCAGGGGGCAACTATGGCTACACCTTC. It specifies CASSLSAGGNYGYTF.

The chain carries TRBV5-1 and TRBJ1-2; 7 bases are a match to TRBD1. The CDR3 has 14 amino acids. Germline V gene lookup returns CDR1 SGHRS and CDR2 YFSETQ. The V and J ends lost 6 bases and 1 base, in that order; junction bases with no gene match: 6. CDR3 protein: CASTMDRNNYGYTF. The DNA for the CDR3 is TGCGCCAGCACCATGGACAGGAATAACTATGGCTACACCTTC. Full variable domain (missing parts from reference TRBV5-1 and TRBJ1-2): KAGVTQTPRYLIKTRGQQVTLSCSPISGHRSVSWYQQTPGQGLQFLFEYFSETQRNKGNFPGRFSGRQFSNSRSEMNVSTLELGDSALYLCASTMDRNNYGYTFGSGTRLTVV.

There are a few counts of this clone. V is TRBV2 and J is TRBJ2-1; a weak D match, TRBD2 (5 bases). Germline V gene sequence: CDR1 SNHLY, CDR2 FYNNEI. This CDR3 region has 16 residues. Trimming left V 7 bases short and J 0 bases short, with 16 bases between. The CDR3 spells CASTGRRGSSYNEQFF. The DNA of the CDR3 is TGTGCCAGCACGGGTCGACGGGGAAGCTCCTACAATGAGCAGTTCTTC. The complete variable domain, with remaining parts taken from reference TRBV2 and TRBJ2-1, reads EPEVTQTPSHQVTQMGQEVILRCVPISNHLYFYWYRQILGQKVEFLVSFYNNEISEKSEIFDDQFSVERPDGSNFTLKIRSTKLEDSAMYFCASTGRRGSSYNEQFFGPGTRLTVL.